This T cell receptor beta chain was captured by sequencing in a study of CD8 T cells in ankylosing spondylitis. General study findings and limits: As reported, disease-linked clones showed significant enrichment in matched ankylosing spondylitis synovial fluid. Blood from ankylosing spondylitis patients appeared to carry a characteristic roughly eight-variant TCR beta motif.

This clonotype has just a few counts. Its target is not known. Between the trimmed V and J ends, which lost 2 bases and 4 bases, there was a span of 15 bases. The CDR3 is made up of 14 amino acids. Germline values: CDR1 DFQATT, CDR2 SNEGSKA (reference sequence). A single record per CDR3 protein comes from TCRdb applying MiXCR to the 5' RACE reads. The data show hundreds of thousands of distinct CDR3 sequences, over 9.5% seen once. The material sequenced was blood, either unsorted or a sorted T cell fraction (not recorded which). V gene TRBV20-1 combines with J gene TRBJ2-7; weak D call: TRBD2 (5 bases). The clonotype comes from a male donor with ankylosing spondylitis. CDR3 amino acids: CSARLGTWTYEQYF. CDR3 bases: TGCAGTGCTAGACTTGGAACTTGGACTTACGAGCAGTACTTC.